This T cell receptor (beta chain) was profiled in a study of CD8+CD57+ T cells in acquired aplastic anemia. General observations from the study: It was found that nearly 30 CD8+ CDR3 sequences were shared between patients and controls.

TCR beta VDJ combinations and CDR3 sequences were profiled from genomic DNA. TCRdb ran MiXCR on the reads and lists one entry per CDR3 protein. The sample carries some 160,000 distinct CDR3 sequences, over 40% recorded once. Concerning this clonotype itself: No antigen is known for it.

Whoever was chosen for sequencing had shown CD8+CD57+ cell expansion by flow cytometry. The CDR3 runs to 12 residues. The V and J ends lost 5 bases and 7 bases respectively, with 11 bases between them. Germline-derived CDR1 and CDR2 are SGHTA and FQGNSA. The material sequenced was sorted CD4+, CD8+, or CD8+CD57+ T cells (not recorded which) from PBMCs. The origin of this receptor is a human donor with aplastic anemia. The chain is built from TRBV7-2 and TRBJ1-1; D may be TRBD1 (6 bases). This CDR3 is CASSRDTNEAFF. In nucleotides, the CDR3 is TGTGCCAGCAGCCGGGACACTAATGAAGCTTTCTTT.